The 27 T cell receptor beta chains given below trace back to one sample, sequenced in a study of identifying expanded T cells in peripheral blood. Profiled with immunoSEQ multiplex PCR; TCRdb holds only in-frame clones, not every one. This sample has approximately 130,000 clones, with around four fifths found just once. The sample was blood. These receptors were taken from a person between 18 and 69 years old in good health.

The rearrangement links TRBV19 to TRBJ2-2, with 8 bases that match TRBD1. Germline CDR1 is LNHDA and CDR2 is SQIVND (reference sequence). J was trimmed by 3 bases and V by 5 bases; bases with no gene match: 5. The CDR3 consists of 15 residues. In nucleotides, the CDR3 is TGTGCCAGTAGTTTCCGGGACAGGTACACCGGGGAGCTGTTTTTT. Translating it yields CASSFRDRYTGELFF. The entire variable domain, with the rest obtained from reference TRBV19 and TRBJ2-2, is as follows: DGGITQSPKYLFRKEGQNVTLSCEQNLNHDAMYWYRQDPGQGLRLIYYSQIVNDFQKGDIAEGYSVSREKKESFPLTVTSAQKNPTAFYLCASSFRDRYTGELFFGEGSRLTVL.

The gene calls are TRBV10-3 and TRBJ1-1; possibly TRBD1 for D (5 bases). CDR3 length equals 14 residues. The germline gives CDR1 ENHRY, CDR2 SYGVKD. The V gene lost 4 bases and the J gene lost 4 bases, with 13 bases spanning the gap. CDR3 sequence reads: CAISGGGGSTEAFF. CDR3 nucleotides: TGTGCCATCAGTGGCGGTGGGGGGAGCACTGAAGCTTTCTTT.

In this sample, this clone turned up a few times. CDR3 amino acids: CASQGDGNEKLFF. The CDR3 DNA sequence: TGTGCCAGCCAGGGCGACGGTAATGAAAAACTGTTTTTT. V and J are TRBV2 and TRBJ1-4; tentative D call: TRBD1 (5 bases). Germline V gives CDR1 SNHLY, CDR2 FYNNEI. CDR3 length: 13 residues. Deletions cut 8 bases from V and 4 bases from J, with 11 bases between.

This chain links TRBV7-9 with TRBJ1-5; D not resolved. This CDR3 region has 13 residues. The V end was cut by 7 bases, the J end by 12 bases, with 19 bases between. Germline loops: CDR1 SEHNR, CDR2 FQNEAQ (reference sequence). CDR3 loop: CASTSSNVAVQHF. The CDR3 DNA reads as TGTGCCAGCACCTCGTCCAACGTTGCGGTCCAGCATTTT.

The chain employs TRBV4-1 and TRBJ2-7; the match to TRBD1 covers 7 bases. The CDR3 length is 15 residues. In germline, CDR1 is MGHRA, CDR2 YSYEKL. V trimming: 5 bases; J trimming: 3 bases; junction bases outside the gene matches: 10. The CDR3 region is CASSKTSQGDYEQYF. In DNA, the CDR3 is TGCGCCAGCAGCAAGACTTCGCAGGGGGACTACGAGCAGTACTTC.

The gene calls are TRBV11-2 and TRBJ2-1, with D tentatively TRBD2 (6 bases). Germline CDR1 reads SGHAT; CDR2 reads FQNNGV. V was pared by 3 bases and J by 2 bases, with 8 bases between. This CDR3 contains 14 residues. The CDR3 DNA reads TGTGCCAGCAGCTTCCGGGGGACCTACAATGAGCAGTTCTTC. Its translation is CASSFRGTYNEQFF.

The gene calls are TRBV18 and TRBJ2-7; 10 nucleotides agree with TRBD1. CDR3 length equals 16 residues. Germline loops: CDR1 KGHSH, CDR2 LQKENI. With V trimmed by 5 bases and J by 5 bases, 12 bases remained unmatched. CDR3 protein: CASSSAIGTGEDEQYF. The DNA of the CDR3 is TGTGCCAGCTCATCAGCTATCGGGACAGGGGAGGACGAGCAGTACTTC.

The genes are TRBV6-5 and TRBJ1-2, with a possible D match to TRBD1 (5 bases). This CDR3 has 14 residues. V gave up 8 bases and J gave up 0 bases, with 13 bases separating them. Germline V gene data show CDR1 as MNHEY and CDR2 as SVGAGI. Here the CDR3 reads CASGTMTANYGYTF. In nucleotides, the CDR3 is TGTGCCAGCGGTACAATGACAGCTAACTATGGCTACACCTTC.

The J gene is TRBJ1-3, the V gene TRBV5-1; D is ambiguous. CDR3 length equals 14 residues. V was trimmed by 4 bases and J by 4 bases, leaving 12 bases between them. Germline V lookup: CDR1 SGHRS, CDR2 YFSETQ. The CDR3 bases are TGCGCCAGCAGCCCAATCTTGGGCGGAAACACCATATATTTT. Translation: CASSPILGGNTIYF.

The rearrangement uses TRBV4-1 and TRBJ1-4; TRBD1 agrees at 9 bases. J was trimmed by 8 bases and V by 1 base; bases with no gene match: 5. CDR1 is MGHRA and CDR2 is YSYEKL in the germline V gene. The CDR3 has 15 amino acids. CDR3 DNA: TGCGCCAGCAGCCAAGGACAGGGGGATTGGGAAAAACTGTTTTTT. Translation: CASSQGQGDWEKLFF.

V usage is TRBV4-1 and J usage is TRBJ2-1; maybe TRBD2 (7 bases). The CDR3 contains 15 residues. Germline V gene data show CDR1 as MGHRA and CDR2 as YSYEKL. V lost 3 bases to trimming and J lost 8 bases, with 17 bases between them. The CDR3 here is CASSHPRRGGDEQFF. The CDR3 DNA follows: TGCGCCAGCAGCCATCCCAGGAGGGGGGGCGATGAGCAGTTCTTC.

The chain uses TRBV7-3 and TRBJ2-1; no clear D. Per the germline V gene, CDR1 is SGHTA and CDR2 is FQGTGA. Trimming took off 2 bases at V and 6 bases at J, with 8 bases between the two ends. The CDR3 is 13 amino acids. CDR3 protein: CASSLFRSNEQFF. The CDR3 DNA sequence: TGTGCCAGCAGCTTATTTAGATCCAATGAGCAGTTCTTC.

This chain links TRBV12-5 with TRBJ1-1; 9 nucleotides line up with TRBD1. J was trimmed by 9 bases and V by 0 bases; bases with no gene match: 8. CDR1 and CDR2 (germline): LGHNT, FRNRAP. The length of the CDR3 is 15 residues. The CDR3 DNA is TGTGCTAGTGGTTTGGTACCTGGGACAGGGTGGCAAGCTTTCTTT. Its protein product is CASGLVPGTGWQAFF. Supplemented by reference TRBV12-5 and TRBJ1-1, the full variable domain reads DARVTQTPRHKVTEMGQEVTMRCQPILGHNTVFWYRQTMMQGLELLAYFRNRAPLDDSGMPKDRFSAEMPDATLATLKIQPSEPRDSAVYFCASGLVPGTGWQAFFGQGTRLTVV.

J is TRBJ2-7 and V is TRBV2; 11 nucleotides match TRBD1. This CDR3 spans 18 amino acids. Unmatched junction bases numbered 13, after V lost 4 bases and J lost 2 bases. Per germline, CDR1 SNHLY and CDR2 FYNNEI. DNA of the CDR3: TGTGCCAGCAGTGGGACAGGGGGCGCGGGGCATGAACCCTACGAGCAGTACTTC. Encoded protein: CASSGTGGAGHEPYEQYF.

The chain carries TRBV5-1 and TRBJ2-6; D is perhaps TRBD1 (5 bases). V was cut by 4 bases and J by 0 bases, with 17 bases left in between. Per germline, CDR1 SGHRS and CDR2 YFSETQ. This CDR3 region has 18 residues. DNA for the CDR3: TGCGCCAGCAGCGCTCGGCAGGGAACCTTCTCTGGGGCCAACGTCCTGACTTTC. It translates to CASSARQGTFSGANVLTF.

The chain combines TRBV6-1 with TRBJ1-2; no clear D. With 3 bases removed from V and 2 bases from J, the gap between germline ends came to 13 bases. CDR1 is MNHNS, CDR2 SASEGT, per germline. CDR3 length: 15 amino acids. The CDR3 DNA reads TGTGCCAGCAGTGAGACCCTCCGACGGAACTATGGCTACACCTTC. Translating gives CASSETLRRNYGYTF.

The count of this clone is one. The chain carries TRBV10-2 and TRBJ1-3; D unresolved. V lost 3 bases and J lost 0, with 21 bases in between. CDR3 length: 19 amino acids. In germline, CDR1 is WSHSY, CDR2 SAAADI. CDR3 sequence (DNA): TGCGCCAGCAGTGATGGGTCAGCTAGTCCGTTATACTCTGGAAACACCATATATTTT. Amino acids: CASSDGSASPLYSGNTIYF.

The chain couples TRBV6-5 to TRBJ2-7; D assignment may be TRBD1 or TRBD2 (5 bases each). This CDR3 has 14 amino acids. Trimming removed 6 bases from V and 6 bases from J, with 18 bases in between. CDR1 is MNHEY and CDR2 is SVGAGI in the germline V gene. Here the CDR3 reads CASRPTGTRREQYF. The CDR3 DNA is TGTGCCAGCAGACCAACCGGGACCCGACGCGAGCAGTACTTC.

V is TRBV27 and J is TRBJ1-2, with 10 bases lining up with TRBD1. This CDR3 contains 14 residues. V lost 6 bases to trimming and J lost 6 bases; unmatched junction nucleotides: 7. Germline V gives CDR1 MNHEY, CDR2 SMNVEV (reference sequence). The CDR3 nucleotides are TGTGCCAGCAGCCCCTCGACAGGGGGCGATGGCTACACCTTC. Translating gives CASSPSTGGDGYTF.

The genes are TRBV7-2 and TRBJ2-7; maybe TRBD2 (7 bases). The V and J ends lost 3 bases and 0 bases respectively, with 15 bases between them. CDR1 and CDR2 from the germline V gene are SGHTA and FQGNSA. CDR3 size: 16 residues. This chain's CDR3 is CASSLWGGGTSYEQYF. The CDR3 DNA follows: TGTGCCAGCAGCTTGTGGGGAGGGGGTACCTCCTACGAGCAGTACTTC. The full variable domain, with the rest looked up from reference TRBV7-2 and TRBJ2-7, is GAGVSQSPSNKVTEKGKDVELRCDPISGHTALYWYRQSLGQGLEFLIYFQGNSAPDKSGLPSDRFSAERTGGSVSTLTIQRTQQEDSAVYLCASSLWGGGTSYEQYFGPGTRLTVT.

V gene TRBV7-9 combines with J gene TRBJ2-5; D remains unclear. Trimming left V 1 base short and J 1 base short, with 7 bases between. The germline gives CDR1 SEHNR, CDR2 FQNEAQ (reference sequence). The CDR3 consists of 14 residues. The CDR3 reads CASSLVGSQETQYF. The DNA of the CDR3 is TGTGCCAGCAGCTTAGTCGGCAGCCAAGAGACCCAGTACTTC.

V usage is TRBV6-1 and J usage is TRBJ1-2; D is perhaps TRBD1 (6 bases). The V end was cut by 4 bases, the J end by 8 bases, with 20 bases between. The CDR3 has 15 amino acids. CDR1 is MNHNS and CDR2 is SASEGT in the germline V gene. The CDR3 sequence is CASSGTGPTRGGYTF. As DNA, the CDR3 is TGTGCCAGCAGTGGGACCGGGCCGACCAGGGGAGGCTACACCTTC.

CDR3 region: CSVETGGWVAEAFF. CDR3 in DNA: TGCAGCGTCGAAACGGGGGGGTGGGTCGCTGAAGCTTTCTTT. The V and J genes are TRBV29-1 and TRBJ1-1; possibly TRBD1 for D (5 bases). V was clipped by 6 bases and J by 6 bases, with 20 bases between them. Germline values: CDR1 SQVTM, CDR2 ANQGSEA. This CDR3 comprises 14 residues.

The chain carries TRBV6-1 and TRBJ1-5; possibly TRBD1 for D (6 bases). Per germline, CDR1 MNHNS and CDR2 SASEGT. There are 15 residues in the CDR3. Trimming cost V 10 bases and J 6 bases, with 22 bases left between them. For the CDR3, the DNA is TGTGCCATCAAAAACCCGGGGGCGTCGACTCAGCCCCAGCATTTT. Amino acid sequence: CAIKNPGASTQPQHF.

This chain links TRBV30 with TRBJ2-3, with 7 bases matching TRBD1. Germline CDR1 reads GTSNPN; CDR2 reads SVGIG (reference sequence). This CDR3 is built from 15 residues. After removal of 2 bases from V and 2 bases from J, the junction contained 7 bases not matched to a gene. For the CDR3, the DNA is TGTGCCTGGAGTAGGAACAGGGGATACACAGATACGCAGTATTTT. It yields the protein CAWSRNRGYTDTQYF.

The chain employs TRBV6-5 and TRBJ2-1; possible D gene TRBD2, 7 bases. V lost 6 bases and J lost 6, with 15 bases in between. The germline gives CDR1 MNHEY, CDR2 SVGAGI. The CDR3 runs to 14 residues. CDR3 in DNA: TGTGCCAGCAGGCTTAGGGGGGGCCGCAATGAGCAGTTCTTC. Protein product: CASRLRGGRNEQFF.

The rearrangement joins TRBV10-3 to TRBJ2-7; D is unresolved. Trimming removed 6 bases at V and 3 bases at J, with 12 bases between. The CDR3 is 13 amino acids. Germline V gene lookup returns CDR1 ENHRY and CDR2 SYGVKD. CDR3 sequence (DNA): TGTGCCATCAGAGGCGGCAGATACTACGAGCAGTACTTC. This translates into CAIRGGRYYEQYF.